A single TCR beta chain is shown here with its context. Its antigen is currently unknown. The data derive from a study of T cell responses to AZD1222 COVID-19 vaccine. Study results and limitations: Reportedly, close to half of spike-specific TCRs are directed against unmutated variant regions.

Profiling relied on immunoSEQ multiplex PCR, and the TCRdb table lists in-frame clones only, not all of them. This repertoire comprises 150,000 or so clones; its ten largest clones make up 2% to 2.5%. The ends lost 5 bases at V and 4 bases at J; junction bases unmatched: 6. The CDR3 covers 14 residues. Germline loops: CDR1 LNHDA, CDR2 SQIVND (reference sequence). The receptor was isolated from an adult in good health. The V call is TRBV19, the J call TRBJ1-1; 8 bases match TRBD1. Input material: peripheral blood. Here the CDR3 DNA reads TGTGCCAGTAGTGAACAGGGGGTCGGCACTGAAGCTTTCTTT. Protein sequence: CASSEQGVGTEAFF.